The 4 T cell receptor beta chains listed next were all sequenced from one sample in a study of T-cell memory formation after mild COVID-19. TCRdb recomputed calls from the 5' RACE reads with MiXCR, one row per CDR3 protein. The table has hundreds of thousands of distinct CDR3 sequences, approximately 19% seen once; the top ten hold about 12%. Sequenced material: PBMCs or a T cell subset sorted from them (not recorded which). These receptors were taken from an adult woman who had mild COVID-19 (a few samples of this study predate the infection). Cell type and time point are not known.

In this sample, this clonotype turned up many times. The chain recombines TRBV12-3 or TRBV12-4 with TRBJ2-7; 10 bases match TRBD1. The CDR3 is made up of 16 amino acids. The trim removed 5 bases at V and 3 bases at J, leaving 10 bases unmatched. The CDR3 loop reads CASSPTLGTGDYEQYF. The CDR3 DNA reads as TGTGCCAGCAGTCCTACTTTGGGGACAGGGGACTACGAGCAGTACTTC.

The rearrangement links TRBV4-1 to TRBJ2-3; 9 bases align to TRBD2. There are 16 residues in the CDR3. CDR1 and CDR2 (germline): MGHRA, YSYEKL. Trimming at V came to 0 bases and at J to 4 bases, leaving 5 bases not matched to a gene. The CDR3 bases are TGCGCCAGCAGCCAAGAGGGGACTAGCTTCCCAGATACGCAGTATTTT. It is translated as CASSQEGTSFPDTQYF.

V usage is TRBV4-2 and J usage is TRBJ2-2, with unresolved D. This CDR3 is built from 14 residues. Germline V lookup: CDR1 LGHNA, CDR2 YNFKEQ. The V end lost 0 bases, the J end lost 5 bases, and 7 bases lay between the germline ends. In DNA form, the CDR3 reads TGTGCCAGCAGCCAAGAGGTCCGAACCGGGGAGCTGTTTTTT. The encoded protein is CASSQEVRTGELFF.

This clonotype appeared a few times. CDR3 nucleotides: TGTGCCAGCAGCCTCGGATTTAACTACGAGCAGTACTTC. It encodes CASSLGFNYEQYF. This chain connects TRBV12-3 or TRBV12-4 to TRBJ2-7; D gene ambiguous. CDR3 length: 13 residues. Between the trimmed V and J ends, which lost 6 bases and 3 bases, there was a span of 12 bases.